The rows below give T cell receptor beta chains drawn from one sample of a study of Ad26.COV2.S vaccination and SARS-CoV-2 variants. Using immunoSEQ multiplex PCR, the repertoire was profiled, and TCRdb retains in-frame clones only, with some absent. The data contain about 680,000 clones, approximately 88% of them singletons. The material sequenced was peripheral blood, taken in a trial of Ad26.COV2.S vaccine versus placebo. The source is a person aged 18-60 years who received the Ad26.COV2.S COVID-19 vaccine or a placebo. The CDR3 runs from the conserved cysteine through the conserved F or W. Each record gives: D gene, J gene, V gene, clone size, CDR3 protein, CDR3 DNA. D genes are given only for firm matches. Clone size is given for some rows only: seen once, a few or many times, or a class if the clone is expanded.

>TRBD1|TRBJ2-5|TRBV19|-
CASSIVDRAQETQYF
TGTGCCAGTAGTATAGTTGACAGGGCCCAAGAGACCCAGTACTTC
>TRBD1|TRBJ2-1|TRBV9|-
CASSVVGTVTYNEQFF
TGTGCCAGCAGCGTAGTCGGGACAGTAACGTACAATGAGCAGTTCTTC
>-|TRBJ1-1|TRBV5-5|-
CASSVDSPNTEAFF
TGTGCCAGCAGCGTGGACAGCCCGAACACTGAAGCTTTCTTT
>-|TRBJ1-4|TRBV29-1|-
CSAETSGVSNEKLFF
TGCAGCGCCGAGACCTCAGGGGTTTCTAATGAAAAACTGTTTTTT
>-|TRBJ1-5|TRBV10-2|-
CASSESTGQPQHF
TGCGCCAGCAGTGAGTCCACAGGGCAGCCCCAGCATTTT
>TRBD1|TRBJ2-7|TRBV11-3|-
CASSFGGTGVHEQYF
TGTGCCAGCAGCTTTGGCGGGACAGGGGTCCACGAGCAGTACTTC
>-|TRBJ2-1|TRBV25-1|-
CASSESVGVTDEQFF
TGTGCCAGCAGTGAATCTGTGGGAGTGACTGATGAGCAGTTCTTC
>-|TRBJ1-5|TRBV5-1|-
CASSLETSQPQHF
TGCGCCAGCAGCTTGGAAACCAGCCAGCCCCAGCATTTT
>-|TRBJ2-4|TRBV27|once
CASSLSPAGGIQYF
TGTGCCAGCAGTTTATCGCCCGCTGGGGGCATTCAGTACTTC
>-|TRBJ1-3|TRBV6-2/TRBV6-3|once
CASSPIERGISGNTIYF
TGTGCCAGCAGCCCGATCGAAAGGGGGATCTCTGGAAACACCATATATTTT
>TRBD2|TRBJ2-7|TRBV7-9|-
CASSPNSGSSYEQYF
TGTGCCAGCAGCCCAAATAGCGGGAGCTCCTACGAGCAGTACTTC
>-|TRBJ2-5|TRBV27|-
CASSLSPHQETQYF
TGTGCCAGCAGTTTATCTCCACATCAAGAGACCCAGTACTTC
>-|TRBJ2-7|TRBV13|-
CASSPARRVHEQYF
TGTGCCAGCAGCCCGGCGAGGAGGGTTCACGAGCAGTACTTC
>TRBD2|TRBJ2-5|TRBV19|-
CASSIPGLVRTQYF
TGTGCCAGTAGTATCCCGGGACTAGTGAGGACCCAGTACTTC
>TRBD1|TRBJ2-7|TRBV6-5|-
CASSYTDRAYEQYF
TGTGCCAGCAGTTATACCGACAGGGCCTACGAGCAGTACTTC
>-|TRBJ1-2|TRBV6-5|-
CASSPTGATYGYTF
TGTGCCAGCAGCCCGACAGGAGCCACCTATGGCTACACCTTC
>-|TRBJ1-5|TRBV6-6|-
CASSPVERVVQPQHF
TGTGCCAGCAGTCCCGTTGAGAGGGTCGTTCAGCCCCAGCATTTT
>-|TRBJ1-5|TRBV5-1|-
CASSLSGLNQPQHF
TGCGCCAGCAGTCTTTCAGGACTCAATCAGCCCCAGCATTTT
>-|TRBJ2-1|TRBV11-2|-
CASSLDRYEQFF
TGTGCCAGCAGCTTAGATCGGTATGAGCAGTTCTTC
>TRBD1|TRBJ1-2|TRBV7-9|once
CASSLWEGQGAGGYTF
TGTGCCAGCAGCCTTTGGGAGGGACAGGGGGCTGGTGGCTACACCTTC
>-|TRBJ1-1|TRBV10-3|-
CAIRERTEGMDTEAFF
TGTGCCATCAGGGAAAGGACAGAGGGAATGGACACTGAAGCTTTCTTT
>-|TRBJ1-6|TRBV2|-
CASSEWDSPLHF
TGTGCCAGCAGTGAATGGGATTCACCCCTCCACTTT
>TRBD1|TRBJ2-2|TRBV19|once
CASTGVAGELFF
TGTGCCAGCACAGGGGTCGCCGGGGAGCTGTTTTTT
>-|TRBJ2-2|TRBV18|-
CASSPAEDTGELFF
TGTGCCAGCTCACCCGCAGAGGACACCGGGGAGCTGTTTTTT
>-|TRBJ1-2|TRBV6-5|-
CASSRGQPYGYTF
TGTGCCAGCAGCCGAGGACAGCCTTATGGCTACACCTTC
>TRBD2|TRBJ2-5|TRBV7-9|-
CASSLPASGQETQYF
TGTGCCAGCAGCTTACCGGCTAGCGGGCAAGAGACCCAGTACTTC
>TRBD2|TRBJ2-3|TRBV30|-
CAWSGIAGITDTQYF
TGTGCCTGGAGTGGAATAGCGGGGATCACAGATACGCAGTATTTT
>-|TRBJ2-7|TRBV3-1/TRBV3-2|-
CASSQDNGQGTYEQYF
TGTGCCAGCAGCCAAGATAACGGCCAGGGCACCTACGAGCAGTACTTC
>-|TRBJ1-4|TRBV2|-
CASSTWRGSEKLFF
TGTGCCAGCAGTACCTGGAGGGGATCAGAAAAACTGTTTTTT
>TRBD1|TRBJ1-1|TRBV7-9|-
CASSPTGGWTEAFF
TGTGCCAGCAGCCCTACAGGGGGCTGGACTGAAGCTTTCTTT
>-|TRBJ2-1|TRBV30|-
CAWGVSEQFF
TGTGCCTGGGGAGTATCAGAGCAGTTCTTC
>-|TRBJ2-1|TRBV30|-
CAWRGGPSSYNEQFF
TGTGCCTGGAGGGGTGGTCCGAGCTCCTACAATGAGCAGTTCTTC
>-|TRBJ2-7|TRBV28|-
CASTLTGTIYEQYF
TGTGCCAGCACCCTAACCGGGACAATCTACGAGCAGTACTTC
>-|TRBJ1-4|TRBV7-2|-
CASSLVQGNEKLFF
TGTGCCAGCAGCTTAGTACAGGGAAATGAAAAACTGTTTTTT
>-|TRBJ2-7|TRBV6-6|-
CASRPPGGHYEQYF
TGTGCCAGCAGGCCCCCGGGGGGCCACTACGAGCAGTACTTC
>-|TRBJ1-3|TRBV30|-
CAWRQGGGNTIYF
TGTGCCTGGAGACAGGGCGGTGGAAACACCATATATTTT
>-|TRBJ1-3|TRBV6-1|-
CASSGETGFAGNTIYF
TGTGCCAGCAGTGGTGAAACAGGGTTCGCCGGAAACACCATATATTTT
>-|TRBJ2-5|TRBV7-2|-
CASSLTPRETQYF
TGTGCCAGCAGTTTGACTCCTCGGGAGACCCAGTACTTC
>TRBD2|TRBJ2-5|TRBV5-1|-
CASSFSGVAGEETQYF
TGCGCCAGCAGCTTCTCCGGGGTAGCGGGAGAAGAGACCCAGTACTTC
>-|TRBJ1-1|TRBV2|-
CANKQGVGFSEAFF
TGTGCCAACAAACAGGGCGTTGGGTTCTCTGAAGCTTTCTTT
>-|TRBJ2-7|TRBV6-5|-
CASSYSSAPVRKEQYF
TGTGCCAGCAGTTACTCGAGTGCTCCGGTGAGAAAAGAGCAGTACTTC
>-|TRBJ2-3|TRBV27|once
CASSLSFDSLGTDTQYF
TGTGCCAGCAGTTTATCATTCGACAGTTTAGGCACAGATACGCAGTATTTT
>-|TRBJ1-2|TRBV21-1|-
CASSKVSQGSSNYGYTF
TGTGCCAGCAGCAAAGTAAGCCAGGGAAGTTCTAACTATGGCTACACCTTC
>-|TRBJ1-5|TRBV6-5|once
CASRHNGSNQPQHF
TGTGCCAGCAGACATAATGGGAGCAATCAGCCCCAGCATTTT